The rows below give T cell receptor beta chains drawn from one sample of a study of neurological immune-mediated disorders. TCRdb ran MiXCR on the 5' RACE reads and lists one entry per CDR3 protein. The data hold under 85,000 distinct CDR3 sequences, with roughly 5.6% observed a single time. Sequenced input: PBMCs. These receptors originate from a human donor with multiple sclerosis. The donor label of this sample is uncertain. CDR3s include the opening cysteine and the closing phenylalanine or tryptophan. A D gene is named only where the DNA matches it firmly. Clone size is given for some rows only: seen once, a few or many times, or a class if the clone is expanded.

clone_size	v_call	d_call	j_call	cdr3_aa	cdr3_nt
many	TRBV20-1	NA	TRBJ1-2	CSAADSYTNYGYTF	TGCAGTGCTGCGGACAGTTATACAAACTATGGCTACACCTTC
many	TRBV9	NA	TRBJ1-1	CASGSNTEAFF	TGTGCCAGCGGCTCGAACACTGAAGCTTTCTTT
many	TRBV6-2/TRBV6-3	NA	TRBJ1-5	CASRHLYGVRTDPSNQPQHF	TGTGCCAGCAGGCACCTCTACGGGGTTAGGACAGACCCTAGCAATCAGCCCCAGCATTTT
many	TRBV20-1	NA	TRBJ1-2	CSARSGEGSNYGYTF	TGCAGTGCTAGATCCGGGGAGGGGTCCAACTATGGCTACACCTTC
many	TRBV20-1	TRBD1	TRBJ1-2	CSARGPTGDGYTF	TGCAGTGCTAGAGGACCGACAGGGGATGGCTACACCTTC
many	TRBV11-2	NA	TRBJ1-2	CASSPGGGIYGYTF	TGTGCCAGCAGCCCAGGTGGAGGAATCTATGGCTACACCTTC
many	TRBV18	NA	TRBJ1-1	CASSPEDILWRNTEAFF	TGTGCCAGCTCACCTGAGGACATCCTTTGGAGAAACACTGAAGCTTTCTTT
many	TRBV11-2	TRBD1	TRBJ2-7	CASSLPGQGYEQYF	TGTGCCAGCAGCTTACCAGGACAGGGTTACGAGCAGTACTTC
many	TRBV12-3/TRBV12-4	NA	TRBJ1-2	CASKQGDYGYTF	TGTGCCAGCAAGCAGGGAGACTATGGCTACACCTTC
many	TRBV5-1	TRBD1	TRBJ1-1	CASSFGTGRGTEAFF	TGCGCCAGCAGCTTCGGGACAGGAAGGGGCACTGAAGCTTTCTTT
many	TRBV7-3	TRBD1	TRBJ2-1	CASSPLQGAWNEQFF	TGTGCCAGCAGCCCTCTACAGGGGGCTTGGAATGAGCAGTTCTTC
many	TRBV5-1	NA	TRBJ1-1	CASSLPGADTEAFF	TGCGCCAGCAGCTTGCCCGGGGCGGACACTGAAGCTTTCTTT
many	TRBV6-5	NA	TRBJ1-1	CASSWPGEGISFF	TGTGCCAGCAGTTGGCCTGGGGAGGGAATATCTTTCTTT
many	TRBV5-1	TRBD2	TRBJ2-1	CASSLGLAGDKQFF	TGCGCCAGCAGCCTAGGACTAGCGGGGGACAAGCAGTTCTTC
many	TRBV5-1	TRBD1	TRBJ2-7	CASSLGTGGHEQYF	TGCGCCAGCAGCCTGGGGACAGGGGGCCACGAGCAGTACTTC
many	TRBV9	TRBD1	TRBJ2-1	CASSVRGTGVYNEQFF	TGTGCCAGCAGCGTGCGGGGGACAGGGGTCTACAATGAGCAGTTCTTC
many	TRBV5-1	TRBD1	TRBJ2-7	CASSLGTGDAYEQYF	TGCGCCAGCAGCCTAGGGACAGGGGATGCCTACGAGCAGTACTTC
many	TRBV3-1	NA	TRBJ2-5	CASSQAGDKQTQYF	TGTGCCAGCAGCCAAGCAGGGGACAAACAGACCCAGTACTTC
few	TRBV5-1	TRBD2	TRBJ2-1	CASSGSWGTSGVNEQFF	TGCGCCAGCAGCGGGTCGTGGGGGACTAGCGGGGTCAATGAGCAGTTCTTC
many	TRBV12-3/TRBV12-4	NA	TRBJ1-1	CASGDMAGAEAFF	TGTGCCAGCGGGGACATGGCAGGCGCTGAAGCTTTCTTT
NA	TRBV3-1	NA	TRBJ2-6	CASTPGGRSGANVLTF	TGTGCCAGCACCCCCGGAGGACGCTCTGGGGCCAACGTCCTGACTTTC
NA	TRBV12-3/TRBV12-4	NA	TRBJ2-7	CASSTGSYEQYF	TGTGCCAGCAGTACTGGGTCCTACGAGCAGTACTTC
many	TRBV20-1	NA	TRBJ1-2	CSERRLNYGYTF	TGCAGTGAGAGGCGGCTAAACTATGGCTACACCTTC
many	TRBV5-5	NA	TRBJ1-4	CASSLYREKLFF	TGTGCCAGCAGCTTGTACCGGGAAAAACTGTTTTTT
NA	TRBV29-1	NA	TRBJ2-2	CSSRDANTGELFF	TGCAGCTCCAGGGACGCAAACACCGGGGAGCTGTTTTTT
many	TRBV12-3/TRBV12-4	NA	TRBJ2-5	CASSLGGVETQYF	TGTGCCAGCAGTTTAGGGGGGGTGGAGACCCAGTACTTC
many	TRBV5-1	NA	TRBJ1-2	CASSPVTGYYGYTF	TGCGCCAGCAGCCCCGTAACAGGGTACTATGGCTACACCTTC
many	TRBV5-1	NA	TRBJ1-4	CASSYTGPANEKLFF	TGCGCCAGCAGCTACACAGGGCCGGCTAATGAAAAACTGTTTTTT
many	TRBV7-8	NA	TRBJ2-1	CASSFSLGNEQFF	TGTGCCAGCAGCTTCTCCCTGGGCAATGAGCAGTTCTTC
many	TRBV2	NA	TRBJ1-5	CASSVRGTRNQPQHF	TGTGCCAGCAGTGTTAGGGGAACCCGCAATCAGCCCCAGCATTTT
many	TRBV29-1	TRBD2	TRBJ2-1	CSVDGLAGNEQFF	TGCAGCGTTGATGGTCTAGCGGGCAATGAGCAGTTCTTC
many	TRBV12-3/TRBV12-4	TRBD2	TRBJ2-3	CASSPDSGRLYF	TGTGCCAGCAGCCCGGACTCCGGGAGGTTGTATTTT
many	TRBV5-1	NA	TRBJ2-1	CASSEASVVNEQFF	TGCGCCAGCAGCGAGGCTAGCGTAGTCAATGAGCAGTTCTTC
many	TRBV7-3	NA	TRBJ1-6	CASSLMGHDNSPLHF	TGTGCCAGCAGCTTAATGGGGCACGATAATTCACCCCTCCACTTT
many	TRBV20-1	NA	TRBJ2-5	CSAQGGGKETQYF	TGCAGTGCCCAGGGGGGAGGCAAAGAGACCCAGTACTTC
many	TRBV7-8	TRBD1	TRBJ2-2	CASSLPGGRNTGELFF	TGTGCCAGCAGCCTTCCAGGGGGTCGCAACACCGGGGAGCTGTTTTTT
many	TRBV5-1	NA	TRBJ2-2	CASSPHRESNTGELFF	TGCGCCAGCAGCCCCCACAGGGAATCGAACACCGGGGAGCTGTTTTTT
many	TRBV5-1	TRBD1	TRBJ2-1	CASSFLGQYNEQFF	TGCGCCAGCAGCTTTCTGGGACAGTACAATGAGCAGTTCTTC
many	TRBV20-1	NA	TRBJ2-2	CSARASPDTGELFF	TGCAGTGCTAGAGCCTCCCCGGACACCGGGGAGCTGTTTTTT
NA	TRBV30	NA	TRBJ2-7	CAWSVGRHEQYF	TGTGCCTGGAGTGTAGGCAGGCACGAGCAGTACTTC
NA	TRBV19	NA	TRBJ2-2	CASTNYANTGELFF	TGTGCCAGTACCAACTACGCGAACACCGGGGAGCTGTTTTTT
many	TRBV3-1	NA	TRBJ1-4	CASSHGDTYNEKLFF	TGTGCCAGCAGCCATGGGGACACTTATAATGAAAAACTGTTTTTT
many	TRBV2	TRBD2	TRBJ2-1	CASSGLAGSYNEQFF	TGTGCCAGCAGTGGGCTAGCGGGATCCTACAATGAGCAGTTCTTC